The 10 T cell receptor beta chains reported below all come from one sample, sequenced in a study of blood T cells in healthy people across ages. Alongside a J-beta primer mix, a sample-barcoded 5' primer served in a second PCR lasting about 6 to 11 cycles. MiXCR, run by TCRdb on the 5' RACE reads, gives a single entry per CDR3 protein. The data hold over 1.5 million distinct CDR3 sequences, with around half observed a single time. Sample: blood. The receptors here all came from a woman aged 40 to 50 in good health.

The J gene is TRBJ1-2, the V gene TRBV4-1, with D unresolved. The germline V gene encodes CDR1 MGHRA and CDR2 YSYEKL. CDR3 size: 15 residues. V was trimmed by 0 bases and J by 0 bases, leaving 8 bases between them. CDR3 in amino acids: CASSQDPQANYGYTF. Here the CDR3 DNA reads TGCGCCAGCAGCCAAGATCCGCAAGCTAACTATGGCTACACCTTC.

This clonotype was observed a handful of times. The chain employs TRBV10-3 and TRBJ2-5; TRBD2 matches at 7 bases. This CDR3 contains 15 residues. Germline V lookup: CDR1 ENHRY, CDR2 SYGVKD. J lost 5 bases, V lost 3 bases, and 9 bases had no gene match. The CDR3 nucleotides read TGTGCCATCAGTGACCATACCGGGGGGATTGAGACCCAGTACTTC. It encodes CAISDHTGGIETQYF.

Only a few counts were recorded for this clonotype. The chain carries TRBV28 and TRBJ2-3, with TRBD1 identical over 7 bases. The V and J ends lost 6 bases and 0 bases, in that order; junction bases with no gene match: 6. The CDR3 totals 15 residues. CDR1 is MDHEN and CDR2 is SYDVKM in the germline V gene. The DNA for the CDR3 is TGTGCCAGCAGCTTACAGGACAGGAGCACAGATACGCAGTATTTT. Its protein is CASSLQDRSTDTQYF.

A note on this clonotype: A read error may account for a junction end that differs from germline. The chain recombines TRBV4-2 with TRBJ2-6; D not certain. The CDR3 loop spans 17 amino acids. The germline V gene encodes CDR1 LGHNA and CDR2 YNFKEQ. Here the CDR3 DNA reads TGTGCCAGCGGCCAAGATGTCCCCGTCTCTGGGGCCAACGTCCTGACTTTC. Translating it yields CASGQDVPVSGANVLTF.

Here the CDR3 DNA reads TGTGCCAGCGTGGGGCAGGGAAGTGAAAAACTGTTTTTT. Its protein product is CASVGQGSEKLFF. V and J are TRBV12-3 or TRBV12-4 and TRBJ1-4, with D possibly matching TRBD1 (5 bases). Trimming left V 8 bases short and J 7 bases short, with 14 bases between. The CDR3 contains 13 residues.

The genes are TRBV5-1 and TRBJ2-5, with TRBD1 identical over 7 bases. The germline gives CDR1 SGHRS, CDR2 YFSETQ. J lost 5 bases, V lost 6 bases, and 7 bases had no gene match. The CDR3 contains 13 residues. CDR3 in DNA: TGCGCCAGCACGAGAACAGGGGTGGAGACCCAGTACTTC. Translating it yields CASTRTGVETQYF.

This sequence joins TRBV15 and TRBJ2-1; TRBD1 agrees at 8 bases. CDR1 is LNHNV and CDR2 is YYDKDF in the germline V gene (reference sequence). The CDR3 is 16 residues long. Germline trimming cut 6 bases from V and 3 bases from J; bases unmatched to any gene: 10. As DNA, the CDR3 is TGTGCCACCAGGGACACCGACAGGGGCCTCTACAATGAGCAGTTCTTC. Its protein is CATRDTDRGLYNEQFF.

V and J are TRBV2 and TRBJ2-1; 8 bases map to TRBD1. There are 15 residues in the CDR3. J lost 6 bases, V lost 6 bases, and 10 bases had no gene match. Germline V gene data show CDR1 as SNHLY and CDR2 as FYNNEI. CDR3 bases: TGTGCCAGCAGCCGACAGGGGTCAGGACCCAATGAGCAGTTCTTC. Its translation is CASSRQGSGPNEQFF. The full variable domain, its missing parts supplied by reference TRBV2 and TRBJ2-1, is EPEVTQTPSHQVTQMGQEVILRCVPISNHLYFYWYRQILGQKVEFLVSFYNNEISEKSEIFDDQFSVERPDGSNFTLKIRSTKLEDSAMYFCASSRQGSGPNEQFFGPGTRLTVL.

This clonotype was counted ten times or more. The chain uses TRBV7-2 and TRBJ2-4; D possibly corresponds to TRBD1 (5 bases). The length of the CDR3 is 15 residues. Germline CDR1 reads SGHTA; CDR2 reads FQGNSA. V lost 1 base to trimming and J lost 5 bases, with 12 bases between them. The CDR3 DNA is TGTGCCAGCAGCTTAGAGGGGATCAGGGAAAACATTCAGTACTTC. Translated: CASSLEGIRENIQYF.

This clonotype was picked up a small number of times. The chain joins TRBV12-3 or TRBV12-4 to TRBJ2-7; 9 bases are a match to TRBD1. The CDR3 is 15 residues long. Trimming took 7 bases from V and 0 from J; bases not matched to a gene: 7. CDR3 coding DNA: TGTGCCAGCATTGCCGGGACAGGGAGCTCCTACGAGCAGTACTTC. This codes for CASIAGTGSSYEQYF.